This T cell receptor (beta chain) derives from a study of breast tumors, draining lymph nodes, adjacent tissues. TCRdb called the multiplex PCR reads again in MiXCR, with one record for every CDR3 protein. This table has approximately 120,000 distinct CDR3 sequences, over 20% appearing once. This clonotype showed up many times. Its specificity is unknown. The study's findings and limits: Tumor T cell lymph node origin was a supported hypothesis, not proven.

Deletions cut 3 bases from V and 3 bases from J, with 16 bases between. The CDR3 spans 16 residues. Axillary draining lymph nodes of breast cancer patients supplied the node samples. This TCR came from a female donor with breast cancer. Some clones in this sample may be carry-over from other donors' samples. The sequencing input was axillary lymph node tissue. The rearrangement links TRBV12-3 or TRBV12-4 to TRBJ2-3; possibly TRBD2 for D (6 bases). CDR3 loop: CASSLRLGSGTDTQYF. DNA for the CDR3: TGTGCCAGCAGTTTGCGACTCGGGAGTGGGACAGATACGCAGTATTTT.